This entry features one T cell receptor beta chain sequence. The V gene's germline CDR1 is WNHNN and CDR2 SYGVQD (reference sequence). This CDR3 is 14 amino acids long. V lost 2 bases, J lost 3 bases, and 10 bases lay in between. This record belongs to a study of shared clonotypes between healthy human individuals. Several immunoSEQ 96-well plates shared each subset's DNA, each plate a replicate. The data were produced by immunoSEQ multiplex PCR, yet TCRdb's version contains in-frame clones alone and is incomplete. The sample has some 1.4 million clones, around 97% seen once. This sequence joins TRBV10-1 and TRBJ2-5; no firm D call. The sample consisted of naive CD4+ T cells sorted from blood. As for subset: CD45RA+ positively selected. The receptor was derived from a man aged 25-45 years in good health. CDR3 protein: CASSETTRKETQYF. The CDR3 DNA is TGCGCCAGCAGTGAGACGACTCGCAAAGAGACCCAGTACTTC.